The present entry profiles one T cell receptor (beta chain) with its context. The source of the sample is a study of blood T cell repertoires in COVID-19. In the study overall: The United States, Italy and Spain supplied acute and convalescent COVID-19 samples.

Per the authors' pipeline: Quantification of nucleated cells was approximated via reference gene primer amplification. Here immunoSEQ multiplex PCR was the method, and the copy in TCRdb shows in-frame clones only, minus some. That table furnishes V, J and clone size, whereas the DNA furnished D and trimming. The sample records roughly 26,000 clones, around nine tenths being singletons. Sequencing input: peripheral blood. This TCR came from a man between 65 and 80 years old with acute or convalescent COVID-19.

The CDR3: CASSLGAGLDQPQHF. The CDR3 region has the DNA TGCGCCAGCAGCTTGGGTGCGGGGTTAGATCAGCCCCAGCATTTT. The chain recombines TRBV5-1 with TRBJ1-5, with D unclear. Trimming removed 0 bases at V and 5 bases at J, with 12 bases between. The CDR3 extends over 15 amino acids. CDR1 is SGHRS, CDR2 YFSETQ, per germline.